The 5 T cell receptor delta chains below were found in one sample sequenced in a study of Vδ1+ human thymocytes. General study results and limits: Thymic TRG and TRD repertoires appeared highly polyclonal, with Gaussian CDR3 length distributions.

Sequences come from RNA converted to cDNA by reverse transcription. CDR3 amplicons came from multiplex PCR with pooled V-gene forward and constant-region reverse primers. TCRdb fed the multiplex PCR reads to CATT. This table has about 73,000 delta-chain clones, 30% to 40% appearing once. These receptors are not linked to any known antigen. The sample consisted of Vdelta1+ gamma-delta thymocytes from the thymus. The sample's subset: FACS-sorted CD3+ TCRalphabeta- TCRVdelta1+ TCRVdelta2- thymocytes. The receptors come from a boy less than two years old who had congenital heart surgery.

This clone has more than one count but fewer than ten. The rearrangement joins TRDV1 to TRDJ1; 10 bases map to TRDD3. Germline-derived CDR1 and CDR2 are TSWWSYY and QGS. The V segment lost 2 bases and the J segment 6 bases; nucleotides outside the gene matches: 30. The CDR3 totals 23 residues. As DNA, the CDR3 is TGTGCTCTTGGGGAATGGTCGGCAAAACCATCCCCGCACTGGGGGATTCTTGGGAATAAACTCATCTTT. It yields the protein CALGEWSAKPSPHWGILGNKLIF.

A note on this clone: Additional DNA sequences in this sample encode the identical CDR3. The chain links TRDV1 to TRDJ1; no clear D. Germline V lookup: CDR1 TSWWSYY, CDR2 QGS. This CDR3 has 13 residues. Trimming removed 0 bases at V and 5 bases at J, with 7 bases between. CDR3 amino acids: CALGELGTDKLIF. CDR3 nucleotides: TGTGCTCTTGGGGAACTCGGGACTGATAAACTCATCTTT.

The chain is built from TRDV1 and TRDJ1; D is ambiguous. Trimming took off 0 bases at V and 3 bases at J, with 14 bases between the two ends. The CDR3 is 16 amino acids. Germline CDR1 and CDR2: TSWWSYY and QGS. The CDR3 bases are TGTGCTCTTGGGGAACTCTCATCGTTCAGCGCCGATAAACTCATCTTT. Translation: CALGELSSFSADKLIF.

The chain links TRDV1 to TRDJ1; 8 nucleotides line up with TRDD3. Germline trimming cut 5 bases from V and 0 bases from J; bases unmatched to any gene: 17. Looked up from germline, CDR1 is TSWWSYY and CDR2 is QGS. The CDR3 runs to 19 residues. In DNA, the CDR3 is TGTGCTCTTGGGACCAGATCCGTACTGGGGGTTTGGGACACCGATAAACTCATCTTT. This encodes CALGTRSVLGVWDTDKLIF.

About this clone itself: This CDR3 is also generated by other DNA sequences in the sample. V and J are TRDV1 and TRDJ1, with TRDD3 matching over 9 bases. CDR1 and CDR2 (germline): TSWWSYY, QGS. Trimming removed 5 bases from V and 2 bases from J; junction bases left unmatched: 0. The CDR3 runs 13 residues. In DNA form, the CDR3 reads TGTGCTCTTGGGCTGGGGGATACCGATAAACTCATCTTT. This codes for CALGLGDTDKLIF.